The 10 T cell receptor beta chains below were found in one sample sequenced in a study of blood T cell repertoires in COVID-19. This table comes from immunoSEQ multiplex PCR, and its TCRdb copy is limited to in-frame clones, with some not included. The table has roughly 65,000 clones, 80% to 85% seen once. Material: peripheral blood. All receptors derive from an elderly man with acute or convalescent COVID-19.

This chain links TRBV7-2 with TRBJ2-2; D is unresolved. Trimming removed 5 bases at V and 3 bases at J, with 10 bases between. The V gene's germline CDR1 is SGHTA and CDR2 FQGNSA. The CDR3 has 14 residues. The CDR3 here is CASSRSYYTGELFF. In nucleotides, the CDR3 is TGTGCCAGCAGCCGCTCGTACTACACCGGGGAGCTGTTTTTT.

The rearrangement links TRBV24-1 to TRBJ2-1; 8 bases align to TRBD1. The CDR3 runs 14 residues. Trimming took 9 bases from V and 9 from J; bases not matched to a gene: 12. The germline gives CDR1 KGHDR, CDR2 SFDVKD. The CDR3 nucleotides are TGTGCCACCGGGGACAGGTCGTACGTAGGTGAGCAGTTCTTC. As protein: CATGDRSYVGEQFF.

V and J are TRBV5-6 and TRBJ2-3; D may be TRBD1 (6 bases). V lost 0 bases to trimming and J lost 7 bases, with 9 bases between them. Germline V gene data show CDR1 as SGHDT and CDR2 as YYEEEE. The CDR3 totals 13 residues. In DNA form, the CDR3 reads TGTGCCAGCAGCTTGGAACAGGGTTATACGCAGTATTTT. As protein: CASSLEQGYTQYF.

V usage is TRBV24-1 and J usage is TRBJ2-1, with 9 bases identical to TRBD2. Germline CDR1 reads KGHDR; CDR2 reads SFDVKD. V gave up 4 bases and J gave up 2 bases; unmatched junction bases: 5. The CDR3 has 16 residues. The CDR3 loop is CATSEHSGSTYNEQFF. In nucleotides, the CDR3 is TGTGCCACCAGTGAACATAGCGGGAGTACCTACAATGAGCAGTTCTTC.

This rearrangement joins TRBV4-1 to TRBJ2-3; 8 nucleotides line up with TRBD2. V shed 8 bases, J shed 6 bases, and the junction held 10 bases outside the gene matches. Germline V gene data show CDR1 as MGHRA and CDR2 as YSYEKL. The CDR3 consists of 14 residues. For the CDR3, the DNA is TGCGCCAGCCGGGGAGCGGGAGCTCCTGATACGCAGTATTTT. Protein product: CASRGAGAPDTQYF.

The rearrangement uses TRBV10-3 and TRBJ1-2, with TRBD1 identical over 8 bases. CDR3 size: 14 residues. Looked up from germline, CDR1 is ENHRY and CDR2 is SYGVKD. V was pared by 7 bases and J by 8 bases, with 12 bases of the junction left unmatched. The CDR3 bases are TGTGCCATCACCTCAGGGGGCCCTAGTATGGGCTACACCTTC. As protein: CAITSGGPSMGYTF.

The rearrangement joins TRBV11-1 to TRBJ2-7; 9 bases fit TRBD1. V lost 3 bases and J lost 4; bases outside the gene matches: 10. Germline CDR1 SGHAT, CDR2 FQDESV (reference sequence). CDR3 size: 16 residues. The CDR3 DNA reads as TGTGCCAGCAGCTTGCCCCGGGACAGGGATTGGTACGAGCAGTACTTC. Translating it yields CASSLPRDRDWYEQYF.

The rearrangement links TRBV4-3 to TRBJ2-1; 8 nucleotides align to TRBD2. CDR1 and CDR2 (germline): LGHNA, YSLEER. The CDR3 extends over 16 amino acids. After removal of 4 bases from V and 7 bases from J, the junction contained 12 bases not matched to a gene. The chain's CDR3 is CASSPVGSGGGNEQFF. The DNA for the CDR3 is TGCGCCAGCAGCCCCGTGGGGAGCGGGGGAGGGAATGAGCAGTTCTTC.

The genes are TRBV12-3 or TRBV12-4 and TRBJ2-7; 9 bases agree with TRBD2. The CDR3 contains 13 residues. The ends lost 0 bases at V and 6 bases at J; junction bases unmatched: 0. CDR3 residues: CASSLAREGEQYF. CDR3 DNA: TGTGCCAGCAGTTTAGCGCGGGAGGGCGAGCAGTACTTC.

This rearrangement joins TRBV2 to TRBJ2-5; TRBD2 agrees at 8 bases. Per the germline V gene, CDR1 is SNHLY and CDR2 is FYNNEI. The CDR3 contains 16 residues. V lost 3 bases, J lost 0 bases, and 6 bases stayed unmatched. This chain's CDR3 is CASSDPGGENQETQYF. In nucleotides, the CDR3 is TGTGCCAGCAGTGACCCGGGGGGGGAAAACCAAGAGACCCAGTACTTC.